This T cell receptor (beta chain) was profiled in a study of OX40 agonist ivuxolimab in advanced cancers. Looking at the study overall: Partial responses, seen in three patients, involved one hepatocellular carcinoma and two cutaneous melanomas.

As concerns this clone: Its antigen remains unidentified.

Only in-frame clones appear in the TCRdb table, and some are missing; sequencing was by immunoSEQ multiplex PCR. Of 12,000 to 15,000 clones listed, just under 90% are singletons. V lost 4 bases to trimming and J lost 6 bases, with 18 bases between them. Germline CDR1 and CDR2: GTSNPN and SVGIG (reference sequence). This CDR3 is built from 14 residues. The study's findings and limits: Patients who responded partially at 0.1-3.0 mg/kg showed clonal expansion ranking among the lowest. The expanded peripheral T cells' antigen specificity was not determined. Nonresponders, in some cases, also had low normalized T-cell clonal expansion.

The chain uses TRBV30 and TRBJ1-2; a possible D gene is TRBD1 (6 bases). The clonotype comes from an adult with an advanced solid tumor such as melanoma, head and neck, liver or kidney cancer. This specimen was CD4+ or CD8+ T cells sorted from blood, taken in a trial of the OX40 agonist ivuxolimab. CDR3 bases: TGTGCCTGGAAGGGTACAGGGAACAACCATGGCTACACCTTC. It codes for CAWKGTGNNHGYTF.